This T cell receptor (beta chain) was documented in a study of T cells in Graves' hyperthyroidism and ophthalmopathy. Note on this clonotype: The antigen is unknown.

RNA transcripts yielded amplified TCR beta CDR3 regions. A first-round RT-PCR of the TCR CDR3 used the HTBI primer set. Using its own MiXCR run on the multiplex PCR reads, TCRdb lists one record per CDR3 protein. The data contain a few hundred thousand distinct CDR3 sequences, less than 15% of them singletons. Study-level points and caveats: Clonotypes that were expanded in thyroid above 0.001 mostly appeared in blood too.

This CDR3 has 14 amino acids. Trimming removed 6 bases from V and 8 bases from J; junction bases left unmatched: 12. The germline V gene encodes CDR1 SGHRS and CDR2 YFSETQ. Using more than 7.5 ml of fresh peripheral blood, PBMCs were prepared. The receptor's source is a woman aged 40 to 50 with Graves' hyperthyroidism. Sequenced: blood. The chain joins TRBV5-1 to TRBJ1-2, with 8 nucleotides matching TRBD1. The CDR3 is CASNVDRALEGYTF. CDR3 bases: TGCGCCAGCAACGTGGACAGGGCCTTGGAGGGCTACACCTTC.